This TCR beta chain emerged from a study of cytomegalovirus exposure and HLA in healthy donors. Germline trimming cut 4 bases from V and 3 bases from J; bases unmatched to any gene: 7. CDR3 length: 15 amino acids. From germline, CDR1 is SGHRS and CDR2 YFSETQ. The PCR employed 60 Vbeta primers together with 13 Jbeta primers. Clones were sequenced by immunoSEQ multiplex PCR, and TCRdb holds only the in-frame ones, with some missing. The data contain 150,000 to 200,000 clones, 70% to 90% of them seen just once; the ten biggest clones take up about a tenth. The chain is built from TRBV5-1 and TRBJ1-1; TRBD1 matches 9 bases. The sequence was collected from a man younger than 35 in good health and CMV-seropositive. The source material was PBMCs. CDR3 sequence: CASSPTGTGYTEAFF. CDR3 nucleotides: TGCGCCAGCAGCCCAACCGGGACAGGGTACACTGAAGCTTTCTTT.